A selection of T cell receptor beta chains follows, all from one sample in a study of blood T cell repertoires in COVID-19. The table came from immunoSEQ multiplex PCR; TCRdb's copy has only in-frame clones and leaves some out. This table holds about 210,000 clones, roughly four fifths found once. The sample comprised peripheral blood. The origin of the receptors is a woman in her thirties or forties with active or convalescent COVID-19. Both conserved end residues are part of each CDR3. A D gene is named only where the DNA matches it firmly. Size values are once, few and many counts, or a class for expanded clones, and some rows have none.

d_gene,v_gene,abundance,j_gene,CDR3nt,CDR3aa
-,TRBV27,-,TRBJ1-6,TGTGCCAGCAGATTACAGGACAGCTCCTATAATTCACCCCTCCACTTT,CASRLQDSSYNSPLHF
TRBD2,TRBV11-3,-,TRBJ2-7,TGTGCCAGCAGTTCTAGGGAGCTAGCGGAGTACGAGCAGTACTTC,CASSSRELAEYEQYF
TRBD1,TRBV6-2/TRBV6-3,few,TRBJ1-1,TGTGCCAGCAGTTATGGGACAGGGTTGAACACTGAAGCTTTCTTT,CASSYGTGLNTEAFF
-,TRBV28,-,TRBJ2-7,TGTGCCAGCAGCCGAGTACCCTACGAGCAGTACTTC,CASSRVPYEQYF
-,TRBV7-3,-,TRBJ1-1,TGTGCCAGCAGCTTAAGGGCCAACACTGAAGCTTTCTTT,CASSLRANTEAFF
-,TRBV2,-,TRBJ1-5,TGTGCCAGCAACAGACAGAGCAATCAGCCCCAGCATTTT,CASNRQSNQPQHF
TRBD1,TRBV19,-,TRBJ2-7,TGTGCCAGTAGGCTCACCGGGACAGGGCCCTACGAGCAGTACTTC,CASRLTGTGPYEQYF
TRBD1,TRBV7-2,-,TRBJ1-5,TGTGCCAGCAGTCCCCCGGGACAGGGACGCCAGCCCCAGCATTTT,CASSPPGQGRQPQHF
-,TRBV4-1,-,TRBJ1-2,TGCGCCAGCAGCCAAGGAGCGAGGAGATCCTATGGCTACACCTTC,CASSQGARRSYGYTF
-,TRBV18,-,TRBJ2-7,TGTGCCAGCTCACCGATTAGGGACACCAGCTCCTACGAGCAGTACTTC,CASSPIRDTSSYEQYF
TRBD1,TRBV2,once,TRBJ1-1,TGTGCCAGCGAGAGACAGGGAATTAGCACTGAAGCTTTCTTT,CASERQGISTEAFF
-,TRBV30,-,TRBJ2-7,TGTGCCTGGAGTGTACAGGGCTACGAGCAGTACTTC,CAWSVQGYEQYF
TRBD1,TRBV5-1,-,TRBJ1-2,TGCGCCAGCAGCTTGGACGAGGACAGGGGCAGTTATGGCTACACCTTC,CASSLDEDRGSYGYTF
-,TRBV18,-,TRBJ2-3,TGTGCCAGCTCATCCCGGGCAAGGGAGAGCACAGATACGCAGTATTTT,CASSSRARESTDTQYF
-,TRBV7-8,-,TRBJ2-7,TGTGCCAGCAGCTTAAGTAGGTCTATCGGGGGAGCGCAGTACTTC,CASSLSRSIGGAQYF
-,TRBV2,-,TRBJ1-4,TGTGCCAGCAGTTCCGGGGGAGGTGCCAATGAAAAACTGTTTTTT,CASSSGGGANEKLFF
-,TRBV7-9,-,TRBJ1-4,TGTGCCAGCAGCTTCGGGATCCAAACTAATGAAAAACTGTTTTTT,CASSFGIQTNEKLFF
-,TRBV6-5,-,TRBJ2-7,TGTGCCAGCGGGGGAGTCGCGGGGAACTACGAGCAGTACTTC,CASGGVAGNYEQYF
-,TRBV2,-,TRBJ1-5,TGTGCCAGCACCTCCTCTAATGGCAATCAGCCCCAGCATTTT,CASTSSNGNQPQHF
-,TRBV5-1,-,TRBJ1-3,TGCGCCAGCAGCCCCGGAGGCCTTGCCTACGGAAACACCATATATTTT,CASSPGGLAYGNTIYF
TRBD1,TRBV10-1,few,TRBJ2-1,TGCGCCAGCAGCGCCAGGGACAGTACGTACAATGAGCAGTTCTTC,CASSARDSTYNEQFF
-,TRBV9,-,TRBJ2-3,TGTGCCAGCAGCGGCGGTAGGCGGGGATACACAGATACGCAGTATTTT,CASSGGRRGYTDTQYF
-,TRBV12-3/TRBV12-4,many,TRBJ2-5,TGTGCCAGCAGTCTCGAGGAGACCCAGTACTTC,CASSLEETQYF
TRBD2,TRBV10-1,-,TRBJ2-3,TGCGCCAGCAGTGGTGGACTAGCGGAAATGGACCTCACAGATACGCAGTATTTT,CASSGGLAEMDLTDTQYF
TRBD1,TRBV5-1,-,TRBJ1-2,TGCGCCAGCAGCTTAGCTATGACAGGGTCCGGATATTCTAACTATGGCTACACCTTC,CASSLAMTGSGYSNYGYTF
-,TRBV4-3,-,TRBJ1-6,TGCGCCAGCAGCCAAGAATGGGAGCCCTCCCCCCTCCACTTT,CASSQEWEPSPLHF
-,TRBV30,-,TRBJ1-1,TGTGCCTGGAGTGTACGAGGGGAAGCTTTCTTT,CAWSVRGEAFF